Reported below is one TCR beta chain. Its specific antigen is unknown. Per-base qualities were not stored, and no clone one base away is much larger. Ficoll-Paque density gradient centrifugation was used to isolate PBMCs. For sequencing, an Illumina NovaSeq 6000 was employed. TCRalpha and TCRbeta cDNA libraries were constructed by 5'RACE with constant-segment primers, with sample barcodes and unique molecular identifiers being introduced. RNA was extracted from every sample with Trizol reagent. Libraries were amplified in two PCR steps, with a second sample barcode and Illumina TruSeq adapters added in the second step. Sequencing of the libraries was done on an Illumina NovaSeq, producing 2 x 150 bp paired-end reads. As for the original processing: The reads were demultiplexed and collapsed into UMI-guided consensus sequences using migec v1.2.7. Using mixcr v2.1.11, UMI consensuses were aligned to TRA and TRB V and J templates and then assembled into clonotypes. A clonotype was counted as expanded or contracted only if both edgeR and NoisET called the change significant, with noise models trained on biological replicates. For edgeR calls, a false discovery rate-adjusted p below 0.01 and a log2 fold-change threshold of 1 were applied. As an exploratory analysis of dynamics, max-normalized trajectories of the 1000 most abundant clonotypes were examined with PCA combined with hierarchical clustering. Separately sequenced CD4+ and CD8+ repertoires were used to assign a CD4 or CD8 phenotype to each responding clone. TCRdb took the public reads, trimmed them with fastp at Q25, ran MiXCR for clone calling and kept in-frame beta chains. Rows matching on CDR3 protein sequence are summarized as one entry with the most common DNA and genes. In this record, the V and J calls reflect TCRdb's handling and not the investigators' own analysis. The sample data list more than 250,000 distinct CDR3 sequences, and about a sixth of these were observed just once. Approximately 25% of the sample lies in the top ten.

This sample is part of a study of T-cell memory formation after mild COVID-19 (dated by TCRdb to about 2021). Background on the whole study: TCR sequence clusters from the two donors were largely donor specific. Longitudinal TCRalpha and TCRbeta repertoire sequencing tracked T-cell clones expanding and contracting after mild COVID-19 in a couple of donors. Two young, previously healthy adult volunteers made up the cohort, one male and one female.

The full study reports these points: Some responding clones were detected in pre-infection memory, which suggested that pre-existing cross-reactive memory T cells had joined the SARS-CoV-2 response. SARS-CoV-2 specificity was not confirmed for the second-wave clones peaking on day 37. Only two mild cases were covered in the study, and larger cohorts including severe cases with pre-infection samples were considered necessary. Contracting CD4+ clones turned up mainly in the CM and EM memory subsets, whereas EMRA was where CD8+ clones were enriched. Clones that contracted from day 15 to 85 showed balanced CD4/CD8 phenotypes, whereas a second wave of clones that expanded from day 15 to 37 leaned towards CD4+.

This clonotype originated in a man in his late teens or twenties who had mild COVID-19 (a few samples of this study predate the infection). The sample titles of this study are shuffled in the database, so cell type and time point are left out; the donor was told from shared clones. Material: PBMCs or a T cell subset sorted from them (not recorded which).

The sequence in DNA is TGTGCCAGCAGTTACCTCGGCCAAAAAGCTTTCTTT. This yields the protein CASSYLGQKAFF. The V and J segments used are TRBV6-2 or TRBV6-3 and TRBJ1-1; confidence is insufficient to name the D gene. Reading from cysteine to phenylalanine, the CDR3 counts 12 amino acids. Of all the DNA, just the CDR3 is kept, 36 bases in frame from base 1. CDR1 MNHEY and CDR2 SVGEGT were looked up in the germline V gene. Deletion took 2 bases off V and 9 bases off J, with a span of 10 bases between the germline ends.